The source of this TCR beta chain is a study of long-term antiretroviral therapy in people with HIV. Trimming removed 5 bases from V and 12 bases from J; junction bases left unmatched: 21. The CDR3 has 17 amino acids. immunoSEQ v3.0 was run at survey level. Clones were sequenced by immunoSEQ multiplex PCR, and TCRdb holds only the in-frame ones, with some missing. The table lists fewer than 35,000 clones, 75% to 85% of them singletons. The source was unsorted PBMCs, collected about 3.3 years after starting antiretroviral therapy. V is TRBV23-1 and J is TRBJ2-2; 7 bases match TRBD1. TRBV23-1 has ORF status, its function being uncertain. The sequence was obtained from a man between 18 and 29 years old with HIV. In nucleotides, the CDR3 is TGCGCCAGCAGTGCCCCCCCCGGACAGGTTCCCTTCTCCAAGCTGTTTTTT. This translates into CASSAPPGQVPFSKLFF.